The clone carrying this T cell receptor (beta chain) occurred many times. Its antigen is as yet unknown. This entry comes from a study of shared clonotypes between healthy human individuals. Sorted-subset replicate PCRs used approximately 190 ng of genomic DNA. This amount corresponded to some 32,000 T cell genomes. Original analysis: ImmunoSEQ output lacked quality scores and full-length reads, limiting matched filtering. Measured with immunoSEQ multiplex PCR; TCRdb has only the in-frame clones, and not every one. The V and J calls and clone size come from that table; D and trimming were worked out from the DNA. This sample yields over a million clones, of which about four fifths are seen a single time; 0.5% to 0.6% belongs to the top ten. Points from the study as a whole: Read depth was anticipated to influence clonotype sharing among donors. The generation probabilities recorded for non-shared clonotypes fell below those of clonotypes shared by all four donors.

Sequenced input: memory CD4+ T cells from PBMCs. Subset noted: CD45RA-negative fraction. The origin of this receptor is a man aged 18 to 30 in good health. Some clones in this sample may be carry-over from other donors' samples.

CDR3 in amino acids: CASSAGGWKNTEAFF. CDR3 DNA: TGTGCCAGCAGCGCAGGGGGCTGGAAAAACACTGAAGCTTTCTTT. The chain uses TRBV9 and TRBJ1-1; 8 bases line up with TRBD1. The J segment lost 2 bases and the V segment lost 3 bases, leaving 6 bases of the junction unmatched. The CDR3 runs to 15 residues. CDR1 and CDR2 (germline): SGDLS, YYNGEE.